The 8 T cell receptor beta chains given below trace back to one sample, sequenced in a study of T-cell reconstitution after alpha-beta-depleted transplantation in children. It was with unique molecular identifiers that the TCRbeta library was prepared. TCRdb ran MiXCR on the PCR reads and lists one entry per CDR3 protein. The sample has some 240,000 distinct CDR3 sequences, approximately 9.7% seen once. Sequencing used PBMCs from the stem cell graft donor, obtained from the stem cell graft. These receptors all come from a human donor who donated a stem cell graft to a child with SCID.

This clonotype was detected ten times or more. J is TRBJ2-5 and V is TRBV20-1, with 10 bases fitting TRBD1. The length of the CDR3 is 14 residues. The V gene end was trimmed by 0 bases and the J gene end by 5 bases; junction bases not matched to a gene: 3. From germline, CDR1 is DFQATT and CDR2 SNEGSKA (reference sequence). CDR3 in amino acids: CSARDRQGAETQYF. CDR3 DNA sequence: TGCAGTGCTAGAGATCGACAGGGGGCGGAGACCCAGTACTTC.

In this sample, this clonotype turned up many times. Here the CDR3 reads CASSTRTGVDNTEAFF. The CDR3 DNA reads TGCGCCAGCAGCACACGGACAGGGGTTGATAACACTGAAGCTTTCTTT. The chain is built from TRBV5-1 and TRBJ1-1; 9 bases agree with TRBD1. The germline V gene has CDR1 SGHRS and CDR2 YFSETQ. CDR3 length: 16 amino acids. V lost 4 bases to trimming and J lost 2 bases; unmatched junction nucleotides: 9.

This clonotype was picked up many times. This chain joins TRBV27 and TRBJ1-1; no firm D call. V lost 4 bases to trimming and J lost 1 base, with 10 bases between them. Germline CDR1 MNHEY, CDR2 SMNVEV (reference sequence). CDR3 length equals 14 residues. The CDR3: CASSSAWENTEAFF. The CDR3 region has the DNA TGTGCCAGCAGTTCCGCCTGGGAGAACACTGAAGCTTTCTTT.

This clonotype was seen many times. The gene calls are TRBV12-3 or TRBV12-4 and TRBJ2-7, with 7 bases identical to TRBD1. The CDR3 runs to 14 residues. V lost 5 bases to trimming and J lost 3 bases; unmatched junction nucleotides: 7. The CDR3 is CASSVTGQSYEQYF. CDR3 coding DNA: TGTGCCAGCAGTGTAACGGGACAGAGCTACGAGCAGTACTTC.

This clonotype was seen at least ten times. CDR3 region: CASRIPDRGRNIQYF. The CDR3 DNA reads TGTGCCAGCAGGATCCCGGACAGGGGAAGGAACATTCAGTACTTC. This sequence joins TRBV28 and TRBJ2-4, with 9 bases aligning to TRBD1. Per the germline V gene, CDR1 is MDHEN and CDR2 is SYDVKM. With V trimmed by 6 bases and J by 7 bases, 10 bases remained unmatched. The CDR3 loop spans 15 amino acids.

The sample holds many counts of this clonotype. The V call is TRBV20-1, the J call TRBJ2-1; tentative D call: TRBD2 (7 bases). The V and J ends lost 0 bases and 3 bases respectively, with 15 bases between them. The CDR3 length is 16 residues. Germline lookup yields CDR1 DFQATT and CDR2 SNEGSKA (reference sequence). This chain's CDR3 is CSARDGRRGGYNEQFF. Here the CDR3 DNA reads TGCAGTGCTAGAGATGGGAGGAGGGGGGGCTACAATGAGCAGTTCTTC.

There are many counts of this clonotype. Here the CDR3 DNA reads TGCGCCAGCAGCTTGCCCTCTAACCCCAGGCAGTTCTTC. This codes for CASSLPSNPRQFF. The chain combines TRBV5-1 with TRBJ2-1, with unresolved D. Germline loops: CDR1 SGHRS, CDR2 YFSETQ. The CDR3 loop spans 13 amino acids. The germline V and J ends were trimmed by 1 base and 12 bases, with 14 bases remaining between them.

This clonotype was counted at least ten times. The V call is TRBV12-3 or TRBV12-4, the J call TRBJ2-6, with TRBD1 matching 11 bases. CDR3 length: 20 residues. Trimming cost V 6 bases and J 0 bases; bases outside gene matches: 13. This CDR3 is CASSPSSGQGDHSGANVLTF. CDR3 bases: TGTGCCAGCAGCCCGTCCTCGGGACAGGGGGATCACTCTGGGGCCAACGTCCTGACTTTC.